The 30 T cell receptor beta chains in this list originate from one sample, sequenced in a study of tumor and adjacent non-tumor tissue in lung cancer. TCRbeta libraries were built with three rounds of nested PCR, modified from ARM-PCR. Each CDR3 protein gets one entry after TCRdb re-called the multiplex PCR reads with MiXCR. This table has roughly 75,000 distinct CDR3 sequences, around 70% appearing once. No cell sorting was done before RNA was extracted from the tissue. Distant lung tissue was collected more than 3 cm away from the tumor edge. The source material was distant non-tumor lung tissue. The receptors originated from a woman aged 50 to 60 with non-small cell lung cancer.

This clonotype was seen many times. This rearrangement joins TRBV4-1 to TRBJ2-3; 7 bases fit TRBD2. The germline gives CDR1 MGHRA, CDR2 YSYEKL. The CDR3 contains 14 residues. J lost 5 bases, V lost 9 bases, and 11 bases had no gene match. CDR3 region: CASSGRVAGDTQYF. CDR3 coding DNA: TGCGCCAGTTCAGGAAGGGTAGCGGGAGATACGCAGTATTTT.

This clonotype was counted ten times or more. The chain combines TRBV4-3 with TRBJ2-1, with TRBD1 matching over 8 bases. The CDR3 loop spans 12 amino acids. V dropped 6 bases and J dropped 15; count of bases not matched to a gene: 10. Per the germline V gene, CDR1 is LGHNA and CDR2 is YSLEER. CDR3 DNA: TGCGCCAGCAGTCAGGACAGGGTCACACGGTTCTTC. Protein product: CASSQDRVTRFF.

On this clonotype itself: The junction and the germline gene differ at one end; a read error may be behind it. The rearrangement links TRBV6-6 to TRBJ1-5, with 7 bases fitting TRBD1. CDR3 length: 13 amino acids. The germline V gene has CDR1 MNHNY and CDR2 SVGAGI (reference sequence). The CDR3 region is CVSNGDSILPQHF. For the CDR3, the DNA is TGTGTCAGCAACGGGGACAGCATTCTGCCCCAGCATTTT.

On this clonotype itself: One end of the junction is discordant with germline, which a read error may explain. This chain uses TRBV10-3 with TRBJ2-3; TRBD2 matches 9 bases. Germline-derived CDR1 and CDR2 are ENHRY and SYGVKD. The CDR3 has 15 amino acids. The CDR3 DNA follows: TGTGCCATCAGTGCGGGTAGCGGGAGCACAGATACTCAGTATTTT. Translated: CAISAGSGSTDTQYF.

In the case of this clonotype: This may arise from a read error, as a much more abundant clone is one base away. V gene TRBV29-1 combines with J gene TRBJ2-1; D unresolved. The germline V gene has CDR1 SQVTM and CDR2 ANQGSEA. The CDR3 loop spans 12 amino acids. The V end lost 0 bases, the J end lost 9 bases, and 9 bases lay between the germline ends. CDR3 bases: TGCAGCGTTGAAGATCTCGCTCTTGAGCAGTTCTTC. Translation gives CSVEDLALEQFF.

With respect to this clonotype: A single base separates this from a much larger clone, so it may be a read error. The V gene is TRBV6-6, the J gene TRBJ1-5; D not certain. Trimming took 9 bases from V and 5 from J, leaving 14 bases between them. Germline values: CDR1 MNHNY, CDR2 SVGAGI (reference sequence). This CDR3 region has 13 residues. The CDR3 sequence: CARSRGSDQPQHF. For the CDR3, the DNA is TGTGCCAGGAGCCGTGGGTCGGATCAGCCCCAGCATTTT.

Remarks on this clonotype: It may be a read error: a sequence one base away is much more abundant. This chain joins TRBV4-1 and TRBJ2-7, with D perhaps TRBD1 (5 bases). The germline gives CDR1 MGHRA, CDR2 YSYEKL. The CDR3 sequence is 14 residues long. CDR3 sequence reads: CANSQWAGFHEQYF. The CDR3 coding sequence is TGCGCCAACAGCCAATGGGCAGGGTTCCACGAGCAGTACTTC.

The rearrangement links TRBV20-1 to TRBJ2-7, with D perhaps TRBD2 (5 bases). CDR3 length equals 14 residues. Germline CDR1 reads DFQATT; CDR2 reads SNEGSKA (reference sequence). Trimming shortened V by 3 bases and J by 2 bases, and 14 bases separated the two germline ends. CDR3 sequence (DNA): TGCAGTGCTAGCCGAGGAGGCATGGCCTACGAGCAGTACTTC. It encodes CSASRGGMAYEQYF.

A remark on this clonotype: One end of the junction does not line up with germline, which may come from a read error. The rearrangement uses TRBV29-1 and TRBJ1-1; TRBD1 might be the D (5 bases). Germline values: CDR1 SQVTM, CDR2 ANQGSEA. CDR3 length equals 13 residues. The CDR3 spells CGVTGTVNTEAFF. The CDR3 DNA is TGCGGCGTGACCGGGACTGTGAACACTGAAGCCTTCTTT.

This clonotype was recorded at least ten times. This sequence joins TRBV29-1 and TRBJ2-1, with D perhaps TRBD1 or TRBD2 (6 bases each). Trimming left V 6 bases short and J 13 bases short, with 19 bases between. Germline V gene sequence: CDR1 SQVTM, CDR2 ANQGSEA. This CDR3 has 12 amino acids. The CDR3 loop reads CSVRGARPPQFF. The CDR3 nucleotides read TGCAGCGTGAGGGGGGCCCGACCCCCCCAGTTCTTC.

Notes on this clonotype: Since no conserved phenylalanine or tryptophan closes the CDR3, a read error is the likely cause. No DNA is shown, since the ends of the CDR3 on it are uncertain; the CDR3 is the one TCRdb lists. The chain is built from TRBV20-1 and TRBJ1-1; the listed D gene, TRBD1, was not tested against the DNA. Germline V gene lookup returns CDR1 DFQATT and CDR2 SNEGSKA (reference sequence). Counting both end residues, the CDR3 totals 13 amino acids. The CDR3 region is CSARGQTITEAYS.

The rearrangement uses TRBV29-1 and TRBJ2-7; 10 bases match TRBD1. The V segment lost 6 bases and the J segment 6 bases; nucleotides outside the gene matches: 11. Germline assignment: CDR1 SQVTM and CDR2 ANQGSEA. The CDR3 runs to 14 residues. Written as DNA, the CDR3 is TGCAGCGTCGTATGGACAGGGGGTATTGGCGAGCAGTACTTC. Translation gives CSVVWTGGIGEQYF.

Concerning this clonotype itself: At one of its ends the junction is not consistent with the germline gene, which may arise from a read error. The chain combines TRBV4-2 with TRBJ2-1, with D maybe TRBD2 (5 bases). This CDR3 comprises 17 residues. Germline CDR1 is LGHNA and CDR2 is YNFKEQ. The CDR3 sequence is CASNQDSASRNLYEQFF. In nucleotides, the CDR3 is TGTGCCAGCAACCAAGATTCGGCTAGCAGGAATTTGTATGAGCAGTTCTTC.

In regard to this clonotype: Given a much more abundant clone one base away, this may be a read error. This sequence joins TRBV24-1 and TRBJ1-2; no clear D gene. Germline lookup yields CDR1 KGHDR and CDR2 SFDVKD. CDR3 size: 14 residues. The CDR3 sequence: CATSDEQINYGHTF. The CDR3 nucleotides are TGTGCCACCAGTGACGAACAGATTAACTATGGCCACACCTTC.

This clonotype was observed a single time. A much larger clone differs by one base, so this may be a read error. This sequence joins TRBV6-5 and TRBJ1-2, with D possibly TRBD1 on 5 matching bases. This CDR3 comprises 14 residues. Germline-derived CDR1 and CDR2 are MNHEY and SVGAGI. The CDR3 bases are TGTGCCAACAGTTACGTGTCAGGGTTGGATGGCTACACCTTC. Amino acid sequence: CANSYVSGLDGYTF.

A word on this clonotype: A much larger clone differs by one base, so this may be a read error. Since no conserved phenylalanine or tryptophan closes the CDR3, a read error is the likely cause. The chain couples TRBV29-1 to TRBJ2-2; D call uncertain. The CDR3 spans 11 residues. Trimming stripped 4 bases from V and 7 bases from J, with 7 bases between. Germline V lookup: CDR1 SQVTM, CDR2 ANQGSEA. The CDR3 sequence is CSVVKGGELFL. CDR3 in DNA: TGCAGCGTTGTAAAGGGCGGGGAGCTGTTTCTT.

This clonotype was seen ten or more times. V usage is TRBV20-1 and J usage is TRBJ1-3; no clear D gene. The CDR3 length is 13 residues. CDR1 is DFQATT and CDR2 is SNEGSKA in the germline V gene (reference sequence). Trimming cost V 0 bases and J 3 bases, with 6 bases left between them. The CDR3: CSARDSIGNTIYF. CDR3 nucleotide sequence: TGCAGTGCTAGAGATAGCATTGGAAACACCATATATTTT.

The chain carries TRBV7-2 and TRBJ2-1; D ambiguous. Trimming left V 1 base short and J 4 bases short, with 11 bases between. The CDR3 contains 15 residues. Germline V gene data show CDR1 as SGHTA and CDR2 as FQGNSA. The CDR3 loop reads CASSLEWYKYNEQFF. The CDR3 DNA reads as TGTGCCAGCAGCTTAGAATGGTACAAATACAATGAGCAGTTCTTC.

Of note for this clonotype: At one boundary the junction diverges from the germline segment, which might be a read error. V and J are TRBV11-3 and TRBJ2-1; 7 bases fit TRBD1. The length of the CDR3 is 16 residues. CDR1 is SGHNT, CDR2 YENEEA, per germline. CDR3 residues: CASSRHFRGHDNKQFF. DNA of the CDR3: TGTGCCAGCAGCCGACATTTTAGGGGGCATGACAATAAGCAGTTCTTC.

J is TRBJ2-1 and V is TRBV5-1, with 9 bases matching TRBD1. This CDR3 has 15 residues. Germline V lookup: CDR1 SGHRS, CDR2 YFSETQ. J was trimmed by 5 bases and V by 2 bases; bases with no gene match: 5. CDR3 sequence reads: CASSFGQGRDNEQFF. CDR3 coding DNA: TGCGCCAGCAGCTTCGGACAGGGGAGGGACAATGAGCAGTTCTTC.

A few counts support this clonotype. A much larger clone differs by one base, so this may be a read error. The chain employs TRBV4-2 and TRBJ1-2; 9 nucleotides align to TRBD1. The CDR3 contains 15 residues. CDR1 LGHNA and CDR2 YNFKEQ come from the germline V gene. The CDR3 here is CASSQEETGGYGYSF. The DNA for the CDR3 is TGTGCCAGCAGCCAAGAGGAAACAGGGGGCTATGGCTACAGCTTC.

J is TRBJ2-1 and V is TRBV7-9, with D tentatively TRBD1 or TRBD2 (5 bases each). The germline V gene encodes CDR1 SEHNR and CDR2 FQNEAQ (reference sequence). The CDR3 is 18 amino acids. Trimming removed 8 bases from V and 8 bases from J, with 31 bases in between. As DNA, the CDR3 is TGTGCCAGCTGCACCGGGTTAGCGCGAGGCCCCCGGGGCTATGAGCAGTTCTTC. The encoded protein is CASCTGLARGPRGYEQFF.

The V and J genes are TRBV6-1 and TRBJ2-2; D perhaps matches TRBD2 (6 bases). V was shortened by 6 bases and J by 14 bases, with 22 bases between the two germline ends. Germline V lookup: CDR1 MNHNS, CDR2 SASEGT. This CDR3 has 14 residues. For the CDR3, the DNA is TGTGCCAGCAGGCGGGACGGGCACACCGGGAAACTGTTTTTT. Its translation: CASRRDGHTGKLFF.

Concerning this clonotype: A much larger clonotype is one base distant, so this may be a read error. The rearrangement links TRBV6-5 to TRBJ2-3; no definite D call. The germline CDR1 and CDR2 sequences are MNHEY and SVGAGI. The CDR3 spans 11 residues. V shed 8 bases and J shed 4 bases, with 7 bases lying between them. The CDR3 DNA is TGTGCCAGCGATATGGCAGATACGCAGTATTTT. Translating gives CASDMADTQYF.

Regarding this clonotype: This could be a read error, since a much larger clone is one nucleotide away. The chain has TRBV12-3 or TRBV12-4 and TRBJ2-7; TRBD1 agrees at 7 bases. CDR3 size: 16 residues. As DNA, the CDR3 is TGTGCCAGGAGTTTAGAGACAGGGCCGAGCTCCTACGAGCAGTACTTC. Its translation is CARSLETGPSSYEQYF.

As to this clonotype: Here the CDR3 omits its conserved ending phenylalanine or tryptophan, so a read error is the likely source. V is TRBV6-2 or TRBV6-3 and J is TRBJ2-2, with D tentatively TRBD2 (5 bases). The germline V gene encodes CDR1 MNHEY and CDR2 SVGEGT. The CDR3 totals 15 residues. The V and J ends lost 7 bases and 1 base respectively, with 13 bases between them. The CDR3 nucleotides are TGTGCCAGCATACGAAGCGGACTGAACACCGGGGAGCTGTTTGTT. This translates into CASIRSGLNTGELFV.

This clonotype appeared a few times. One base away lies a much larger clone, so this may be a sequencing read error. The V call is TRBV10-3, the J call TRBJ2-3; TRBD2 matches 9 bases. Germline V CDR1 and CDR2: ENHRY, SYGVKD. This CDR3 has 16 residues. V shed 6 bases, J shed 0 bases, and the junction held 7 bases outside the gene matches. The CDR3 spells CAIRAAGTSSTDTQYF. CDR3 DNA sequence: TGTGCCATCAGAGCGGCCGGGACTAGCAGCACAGATACGCAGTATTTT.

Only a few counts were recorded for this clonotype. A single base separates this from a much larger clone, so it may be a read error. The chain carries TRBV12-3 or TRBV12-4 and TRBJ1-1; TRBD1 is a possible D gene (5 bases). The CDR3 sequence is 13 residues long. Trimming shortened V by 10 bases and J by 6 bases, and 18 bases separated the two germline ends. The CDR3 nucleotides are TGTGCCACCCAAAATTTTGGGGACGCTGAAGCTTTCTTT. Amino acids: CATQNFGDAEAFF.

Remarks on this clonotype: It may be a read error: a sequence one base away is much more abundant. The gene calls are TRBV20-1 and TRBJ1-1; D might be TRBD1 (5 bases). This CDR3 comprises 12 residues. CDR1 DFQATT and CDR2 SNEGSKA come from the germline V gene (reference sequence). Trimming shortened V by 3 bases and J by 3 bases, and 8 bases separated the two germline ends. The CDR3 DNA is TGCAGTGCTAGCTTGGGGGACACTGAAGCTTTCTTT. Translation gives CSASLGDTEAFF.

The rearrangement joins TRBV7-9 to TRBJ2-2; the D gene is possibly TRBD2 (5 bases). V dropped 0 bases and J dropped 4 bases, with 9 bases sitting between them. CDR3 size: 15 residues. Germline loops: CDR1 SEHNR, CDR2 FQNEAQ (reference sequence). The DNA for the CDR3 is TGTGCCAGCAGCTTAGCCGGAGGCCGCACCGGGGAGCTGTTTTTT. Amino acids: CASSLAGGRTGELFF.